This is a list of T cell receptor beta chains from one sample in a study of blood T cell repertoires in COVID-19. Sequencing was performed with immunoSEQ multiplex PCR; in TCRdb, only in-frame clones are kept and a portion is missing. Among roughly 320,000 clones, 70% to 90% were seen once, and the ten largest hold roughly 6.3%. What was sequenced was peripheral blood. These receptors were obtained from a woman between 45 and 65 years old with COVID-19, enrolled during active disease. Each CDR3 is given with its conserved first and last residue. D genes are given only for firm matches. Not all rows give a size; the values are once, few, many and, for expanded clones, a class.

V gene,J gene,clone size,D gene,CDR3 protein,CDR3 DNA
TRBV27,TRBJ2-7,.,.,CASSRDYPYEQYF,TGTGCCAGCAGCAGAGACTACCCCTACGAGCAGTACTTC
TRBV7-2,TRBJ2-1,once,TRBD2,CASSFQSGRVSEQFF,TGTGCCAGCAGCTTCCAAAGCGGGAGGGTTAGTGAGCAGTTCTTC
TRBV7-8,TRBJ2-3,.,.,CASRQGQSDTQYF,TGTGCCAGCAGGCAAGGACAGTCAGATACGCAGTATTTT
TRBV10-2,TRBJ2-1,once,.,CASSESTARQTRHNEQFF,TGCGCCAGCAGTGAGTCGACCGCTCGACAGACTAGACACAATGAGCAGTTCTTC
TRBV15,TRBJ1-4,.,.,CATSRRNEKLFF,TGTGCCACCAGCAGGCGGAATGAAAAACTGTTTTTT
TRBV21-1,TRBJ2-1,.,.,CASSAGLAGVKGNEQFF,TGTGCCAGCAGCGCCGGACTAGCGGGAGTAAAGGGCAATGAGCAGTTCTTC
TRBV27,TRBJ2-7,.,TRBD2,CASSLNGRLDYEQYF,TGTGCCAGCAGTTTAAACGGGAGGTTGGACTACGAGCAGTACTTC
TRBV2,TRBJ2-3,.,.,CASTAAGRRTDTQYF,TGTGCCAGCACAGCGGCGGGGCGGCGCACAGATACGCAGTATTTT
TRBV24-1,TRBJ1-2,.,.,CATSDPRRGKRAGYTF,TGTGCCACCAGTGATCCCCGCCGCGGTAAGAGGGCGGGCTACACCTTC
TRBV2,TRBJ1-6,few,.,CASSKSSTGYNSPLHF,TGTGCCAGCAGTAAAAGCTCGACAGGTTATAATTCACCCCTCCACTTT